Detailed here is one TCR beta chain. V was pared by 1 base and J by 2 bases, with 3 bases of the junction left unmatched. This CDR3 contains 15 residues. Germline V lookup: CDR1 LNHDA, CDR2 SQIVND (reference sequence). This sample was taken from a study of blood T cell repertoires in COVID-19. For the study at large: In each case, the material was cDNA or gDNA derived from T cells, B-cell-depleted T cells, or PBMCs.

Sequencing was performed with immunoSEQ multiplex PCR; in TCRdb, only in-frame clones are kept and a portion is missing. The sample yields over 40,000 clones, roughly nine tenths seen once. The genes are TRBV19 and TRBJ2-3, with 7 bases matching TRBD1. Material: peripheral blood. The source is a man aged 65 to 79 with active COVID-19. CDR3 in amino acids: CASSIGQGHTDTQYF. The CDR3 coding sequence is TGTGCCAGTAGTATAGGACAGGGCCACACAGATACGCAGTATTTT.